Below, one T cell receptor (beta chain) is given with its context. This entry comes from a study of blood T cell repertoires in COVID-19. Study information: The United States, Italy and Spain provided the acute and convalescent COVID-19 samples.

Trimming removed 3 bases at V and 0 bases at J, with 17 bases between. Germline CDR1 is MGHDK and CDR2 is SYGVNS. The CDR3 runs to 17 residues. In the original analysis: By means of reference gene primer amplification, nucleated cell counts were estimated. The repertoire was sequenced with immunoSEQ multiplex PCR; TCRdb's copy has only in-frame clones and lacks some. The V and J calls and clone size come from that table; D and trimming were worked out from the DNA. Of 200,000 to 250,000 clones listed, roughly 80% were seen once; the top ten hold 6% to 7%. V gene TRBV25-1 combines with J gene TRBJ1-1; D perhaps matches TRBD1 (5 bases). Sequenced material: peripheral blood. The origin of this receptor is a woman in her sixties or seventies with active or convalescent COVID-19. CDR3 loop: CASSDSFGGEMNTEAFF. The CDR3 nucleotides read TGTGCCAGCAGTGACTCATTCGGGGGGGAGATGAACACTGAAGCTTTCTTT.